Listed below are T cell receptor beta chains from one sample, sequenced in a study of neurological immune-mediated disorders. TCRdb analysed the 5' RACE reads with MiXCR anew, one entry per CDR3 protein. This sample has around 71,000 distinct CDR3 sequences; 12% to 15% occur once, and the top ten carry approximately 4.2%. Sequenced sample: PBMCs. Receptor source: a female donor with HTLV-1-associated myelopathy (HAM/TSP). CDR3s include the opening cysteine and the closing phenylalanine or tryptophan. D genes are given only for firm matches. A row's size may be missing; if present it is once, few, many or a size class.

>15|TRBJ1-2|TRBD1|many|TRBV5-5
TGTGCCAGCAGCCCCGGTGGCAGGGGGCAAACTGGCTACACCTTC
CASSPGGRGQTGYTF
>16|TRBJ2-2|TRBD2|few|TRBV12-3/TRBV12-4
TGTGCCAGCAGGGGAAATAGCGGGGGTTGGACCGGGGAGCTGTTTTTT
CASRGNSGGWTGELFF
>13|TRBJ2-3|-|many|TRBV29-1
TGCAGCCTGGGCCTTATTTCCACAGATACGCAGTATTTT
CSLGLISTDTQYF
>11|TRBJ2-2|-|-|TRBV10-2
TGCGCCAGCAGTGGGAGTAGGGAGCTGTTTTTT
CASSGSRELFF
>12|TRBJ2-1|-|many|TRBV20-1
TGCAGTGCCCCCGACAGAGCCAATGAGCAGTTCTTC
CSAPDRANEQFF
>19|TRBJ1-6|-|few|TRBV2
TGTGCCAGCAGTGAACGGTCCGGTGTGGGGAGGACCTCTACTTCACCCCTCCACTTT
CASSERSGVGRTSTSPLHF
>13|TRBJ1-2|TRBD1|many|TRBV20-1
TGCAGTGCTCGGACAGGGGGGTTCTATGGCTACACCTTC
CSARTGGFYGYTF
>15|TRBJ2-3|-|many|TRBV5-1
TGCGCCAGCAGCTTGGGGGTCAGGTCCACAGATACGCAGTATTTT
CASSLGVRSTDTQYF
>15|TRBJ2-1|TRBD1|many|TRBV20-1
TGCAGTGCTAGAGACCGACAGGGTCCCCTTAATCAGCAGTTCTTC
CSARDRQGPLNQQFF
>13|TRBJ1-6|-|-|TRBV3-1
TGTGCCAGCAGTTCGAAGATGGGCTCACCCCTCCACTTT
CASSSKMGSPLHF
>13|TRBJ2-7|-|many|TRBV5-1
TGCGCCAGCAGCTATGGCGGATCCTACGAGCAGTACTTC
CASSYGGSYEQYF
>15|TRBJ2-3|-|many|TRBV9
TGTGCCAGCAGCGTAACAATTGCTAGCACAGATACGCAGTATTTT
CASSVTIASTDTQYF
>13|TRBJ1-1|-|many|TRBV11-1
TGTGCCAGCAGCCCAAGAGAGAGGGTCGGGGCTTTCTTT
CASSPRERVGAFF
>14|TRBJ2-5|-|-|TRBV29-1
TGCAGCGTTGTCATTAGGGACAACCAAGAGACCCAGTACTTC
CSVVIRDNQETQYF
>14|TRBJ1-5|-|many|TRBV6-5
TGTGCCAGCCGCCCGGTAGCAGGCAATCAGCCCCAGCATTTT
CASRPVAGNQPQHF
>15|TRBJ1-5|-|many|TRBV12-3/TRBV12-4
TGTGCCAGCAGTTTAAGAGGGGATGGCAATCAGCCCCAGCATTTT
CASSLRGDGNQPQHF
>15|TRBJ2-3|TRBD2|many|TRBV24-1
TGTGCCACCAGTGGACCCGGGACTAGCGGCTTTACGCAGTATTTT
CATSGPGTSGFTQYF
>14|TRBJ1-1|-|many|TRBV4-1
TGCGCCAGCAGCCAAGACGTAGCGAACACTGAAGCTTTCTTT
CASSQDVANTEAFF
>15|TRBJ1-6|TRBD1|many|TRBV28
TGTGCCAGCAGCTCCCGGGACAGTTATAATTCACCCCTCCACTTT
CASSSRDSYNSPLHF
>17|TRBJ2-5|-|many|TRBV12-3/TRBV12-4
TGTGCCAGCAGTTTAGTACCACGAGTTAGTGGCCAAGAGACCCAGTACTTC
CASSLVPRVSGQETQYF
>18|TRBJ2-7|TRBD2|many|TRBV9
TGTGCCAGCAGCCCCCGGGGTAGCGGGCTCGCTACGTCCTACGAGCAGTACTTC
CASSPRGSGLATSYEQYF
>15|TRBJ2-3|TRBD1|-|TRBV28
TGTGCCAGCAGCCTAGGGACAGCCGGCACAGATACGCAGTATTTT
CASSLGTAGTDTQYF
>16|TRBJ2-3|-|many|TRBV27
TGTGCCAGCAGTCCGAGGACCAGGCCTAGCACAGATACGCAGTATTTT
CASSPRTRPSTDTQYF
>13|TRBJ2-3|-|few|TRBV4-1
TGCGCCAGCAGCGAGGTTTCTGCAGATACGCAGTATTTT
CASSEVSADTQYF
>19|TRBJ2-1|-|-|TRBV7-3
TGTGCCAGCAGCTTAAACCCCTCGGGGGGCGGGTCTCGGTACAATGAGCAGTTCTTC
CASSLNPSGGGSRYNEQFF
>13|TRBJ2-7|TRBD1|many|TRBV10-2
TGCGCCAGCAGTCGGGACAGGGATAACGAGCAGTACTTC
CASSRDRDNEQYF
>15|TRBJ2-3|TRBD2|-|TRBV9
TGTGCCAGCAGCCCGATAGCGGGTAATACAGATACGCAGTATTTT
CASSPIAGNTDTQYF
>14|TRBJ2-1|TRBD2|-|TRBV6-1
TGTGCCAGCCTCGGGACTAGCCCGAGAGGGGAGCAGTTCTTC
CASLGTSPRGEQFF
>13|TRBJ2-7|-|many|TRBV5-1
TGCGCCAGCAGCTTGCAAACCTTCTACGAGCAGTACTTC
CASSLQTFYEQYF
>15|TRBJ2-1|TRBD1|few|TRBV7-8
TGTGCCAGCGGGTTGAGGGGGGACAGGGCGGGTGAGCAGTTCTTC
CASGLRGDRAGEQFF
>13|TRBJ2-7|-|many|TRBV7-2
TGTGCCAGCAGCCCCCGGGTCGGGGGCGAGCAGTACTTC
CASSPRVGGEQYF
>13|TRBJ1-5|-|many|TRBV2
TGTGCCAGCCACCGGGACATTAATCAGCCCCAGCATTTT
CASHRDINQPQHF
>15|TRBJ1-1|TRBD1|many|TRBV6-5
TGTGCCAGCAGAGTCGCCCTACAGGGGATGGCTGAAGCTTTCTTT
CASRVALQGMAEAFF
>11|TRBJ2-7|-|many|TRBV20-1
TGCAGTGCAAGCGAGCAGTACGAGCAGTACTTC
CSASEQYEQYF
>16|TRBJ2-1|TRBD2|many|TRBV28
TGTGCCAGCAGCCTAGCGGCGGCGGGGAGTAGGAATGAGCAGTTCTTC
CASSLAAAGSRNEQFF
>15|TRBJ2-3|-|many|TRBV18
TGTGCCAGCCGATCACAGGGGACTAGCACAGATACGCAGTATTTT
CASRSQGTSTDTQYF
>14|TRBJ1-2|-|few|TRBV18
TGTGCCAGCTCACCACCGGCGAGGAACTATGGCTACACCTTC
CASSPPARNYGYTF
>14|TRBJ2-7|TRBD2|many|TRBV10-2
TGCGCCAGCAACCTAGCGGGGAGCTCCTACGAGCAGTACTTC
CASNLAGSSYEQYF